The following is a T cell receptor (beta chain) sequence with its context. Its antigen is not identified. Trimming removed 0 bases from V and 2 bases from J, with 11 bases in between. This CDR3 is built from 15 residues. The germline CDR1 and CDR2 sequences are MNHEY and SVGAGI. Orbital computed tomography and thyroid ultrasound, together with serum TRAb and thyroxine and clinical symptoms, were used for diagnoses. Amplification of TCR beta CDR3 regions used RNA as the template. The HTBI primer set was used in a first-round RT-PCR of the TCR CDR3. Each CDR3 protein is one row after TCRdb ran MiXCR on the multiplex PCR reads. Of 300,000 to 500,000 distinct CDR3 sequences in the sample, over 12% were seen once. The data were obtained in a study of T cells in Graves' hyperthyroidism and ophthalmopathy. General observations from the study: Ophthalmopathy was identified by the model a median approximately six months ahead of onset. Most thyroid clonotypes that were expanded above 0.001 also turned up in blood.

The receptor's source is a man in his fifties with Graves' ophthalmopathy. Material: blood. The chain links TRBV6-5 to TRBJ2-7; D is ambiguous. CDR3 DNA sequence: TGTGCCAGCAGTTACTCGTACAGATCAGCCTACGAGCAGTACTTC. Translated, it gives CASSYSYRSAYEQYF.